Below, 24 T cell receptor beta chains from the same sample are listed, as sequenced in a study of cytomegalovirus exposure and HLA in healthy donors. It was with 60 Vbeta and 13 Jbeta primers that the PCR ran. Assay: immunoSEQ multiplex PCR; the TCRdb copy retains only in-frame clones and omits some. Of more than 45,000 clones in the sample, about 80% were seen once. Sequencing was done on a sample of PBMCs. These receptors came from a man over 45 in good health and CMV-seronegative.

This sequence joins TRBV2 and TRBJ1-4; no reliable D call. Germline V gives CDR1 SNHLY, CDR2 FYNNEI. Trimming cost V 5 bases and J 6 bases, with 10 bases left between them. The CDR3 is made up of 13 amino acids. The CDR3 coding sequence is TGTGCCAGCAGTTTCAACGGGGATGAAAAACTGTTTTTT. Amino acids: CASSFNGDEKLFF.

The CDR3 sequence is CASRTGGYTDTQYF. DNA for the CDR3: TGTGCCAGTAGAACGGGGGGTTACACAGATACGCAGTATTTT. This chain connects TRBV19 to TRBJ2-3; 7 bases match TRBD2. The germline CDR1 and CDR2 sequences are LNHDA and SQIVND (reference sequence). V gave up 6 bases and J gave up 2 bases; unmatched junction bases: 5. The CDR3 contains 14 residues.

V usage is TRBV10-3 and J usage is TRBJ1-1; no firm D call. The germline CDR1 and CDR2 sequences are ENHRY and SYGVKD. CDR3 length: 14 amino acids. Trimming took 5 bases from V and 1 from J, leaving 11 bases between them. The CDR3 DNA follows: TGTGCCATCAGTCGAGAGAGCGAGAACACTGAAGCTTTCTTT. Its protein product is CAISRESENTEAFF.

This clone was observed a handful of times. The chain has TRBV28 and TRBJ2-6; 8 bases are a match to TRBD1. The J segment lost 0 bases and the V segment lost 6 bases, leaving 7 bases of the junction unmatched. The CDR3 extends over 17 amino acids. Germline loops: CDR1 MDHEN, CDR2 SYDVKM. The CDR3 coding sequence is TGTGCCAGCAGAGCAGGGGGCTCCCTCTCTGGGGCCAACGTCCTGACTTTC. Protein sequence: CASRAGGSLSGANVLTF.

The chain has TRBV28 and TRBJ1-2; 7 bases align to TRBD1. Germline CDR1 reads MDHEN; CDR2 reads SYDVKM. The CDR3 totals 13 residues. The J segment lost 7 bases and the V segment lost 5 bases, leaving 7 bases of the junction unmatched. The CDR3 spells CASSEDRDRGYTF. The CDR3 region has the DNA TGTGCCAGCAGTGAAGACAGGGATCGTGGCTACACCTTC.

The chain links TRBV13 to TRBJ2-1; the match to TRBD2 covers 9 bases. Germline values: CDR1 PRHDT, CDR2 FYEKMQ (reference sequence). The CDR3 is made up of 17 amino acids. V lost 6 bases and J lost 1; bases outside the gene matches: 10. The CDR3 DNA sequence: TGTGCCAGCAGTAGCGGGGGCCGAACTTTATCCTACAATGAGCAGTTCTTC. Protein product: CASSSGGRTLSYNEQFF.

V is TRBV5-4 and J is TRBJ2-3, with D unresolved. The CDR3 runs 15 residues. Germline assignment: CDR1 SGHNT and CDR2 YYREEE (reference sequence). Trimming took 4 bases from V and 4 from J, leaving 16 bases between them. CDR3 coding DNA: TGTGCCAGCAGCCCCACGGGTGGCCGGGCAGATACGCAGTATTTT. As protein: CASSPTGGRADTQYF.

CDR3 nucleotide sequence: TGTGCCAGTAGGGACAGAGCTAACTATGGCTACACCTTC. Residues: CASRDRANYGYTF. The rearrangement links TRBV19 to TRBJ1-2; D perhaps matches TRBD1 (6 bases). The CDR3 is 13 residues long. Germline loops: CDR1 LNHDA, CDR2 SQIVND (reference sequence). V was cut by 6 bases and J by 0 bases, with 8 bases left in between.

This chain uses TRBV6-1 with TRBJ2-7; D gene unclear. V was clipped by 6 bases and J by 0 bases, with 9 bases between them. This CDR3 has 13 residues. Germline V gives CDR1 MNHNS, CDR2 SASEGT. The CDR3 coding sequence is TGTGCCAGCAGACCAGGTTCCTCCTACGAGCAGTACTTC. Its translation: CASRPGSSYEQYF.

The chain employs TRBV9 and TRBJ1-1, with TRBD1 as a possible D gene (6 bases). Germline CDR1 reads SGDLS; CDR2 reads YYNGEE. The CDR3 runs 15 residues. Trimming stripped 5 bases from V and 1 base from J, with 15 bases between. The CDR3 sequence: CASRLLDRKNTEAFF. In DNA, the CDR3 is TGTGCCAGCAGGCTTCTGGACAGAAAGAACACTGAAGCTTTCTTT. Together with reference TRBV9 and TRBJ1-1, the CDR3 gives the full variable domain: DSGVTQTPKHLITATGQRVTLRCSPRSGDLSVYWYQQSLDQGLQFLIQYYNGEERAKGNILERFSAQQFPDLHSELNLSSLELGDSALYFCASRLLDRKNTEAFFGQGTRLTVV.

This rearrangement joins TRBV28 to TRBJ1-5, with 7 bases aligning to TRBD1. Losses at the gene ends were 6 bases for V and 8 bases for J; bases not matched to a gene: 4. CDR3 length equals 12 residues. Per germline, CDR1 MDHEN and CDR2 SYDVKM. The DNA of the CDR3 is TGTGCCAGCAGGACAGGGTTGGAGCCCCAGCATTTT. This codes for CASRTGLEPQHF.

The CDR3 sequence: CASSIIAGGKFANTGELFF. In nucleotides, the CDR3 is TGCGCCAGCAGCATTATAGCGGGGGGCAAATTCGCGAACACCGGGGAGCTGTTTTTT. This chain connects TRBV5-1 to TRBJ2-2; 10 bases are shared with TRBD2. Per germline, CDR1 SGHRS and CDR2 YFSETQ. The CDR3 length is 19 residues. Trimming removed 4 bases from V and 0 bases from J; junction bases left unmatched: 12.

This clone has just a few counts. The chain recombines TRBV28 with TRBJ2-3, with D possibly being TRBD1 (7 bases). V shed 7 bases and J shed 4 bases, with 12 bases lying between them. This CDR3 is 13 amino acids long. Germline CDR1 and CDR2: MDHEN and SYDVKM. The CDR3 here is CASTQGGSDTQYF. CDR3 coding DNA: TGTGCCAGCACCCAGGGGGGTTCAGATACGCAGTATTTT.

This clone came up a few times. The V and J genes are TRBV6-6 and TRBJ2-6, with D perhaps matching TRBD1 (6 bases). V lost 5 bases and J 0 bases, leaving 11 bases between the germline ends. CDR3 size: 16 residues. Germline values: CDR1 MNHNY, CDR2 SVGAGI (reference sequence). DNA of the CDR3: TGTGCCAGCAGTCCTGGGACATTCTCTGGGGCCAACGTCCTGACTTTC. Translation: CASSPGTFSGANVLTF.

This clone was seen a few times. V gene TRBV7-8 combines with J gene TRBJ1-3; unclear D gene. Trimming pared 1 base from V and 1 base from J, leaving 5 bases between. The CDR3 consists of 14 residues. Germline lookup yields CDR1 SGHVS and CDR2 FQNEAQ. As DNA, the CDR3 is TGTGCCAGCAGCTTAGTCGAGTCTGGAAACACCATATATTTT. Translated: CASSLVESGNTIYF.

This clone came up a few times. The V call is TRBV7-2, the J call TRBJ1-2; 7 bases map to TRBD1. From germline, CDR1 is SGHTA and CDR2 FQGNSA. The CDR3 has 15 amino acids. V lost 3 bases, J lost 2 bases, and 6 bases stayed unmatched. CDR3 sequence: CASSFTGTDNYGYTF. The CDR3 DNA reads as TGTGCCAGCAGCTTCACCGGGACAGACAACTATGGCTACACCTTC.

The chain has TRBV6-5 and TRBJ2-6; D perhaps matches TRBD1 (6 bases). Germline lookup yields CDR1 MNHEY and CDR2 SVGAGI. V was cut by 6 bases and J by 1 base, with 10 bases left in between. This CDR3 contains 15 residues. This chain's CDR3 is CASRFDRSGANVLTF. CDR3 nucleotides: TGTGCCAGCAGATTTGACAGGTCTGGGGCCAACGTCCTGACTTTC.

This clone has just a few counts. The CDR3 DNA reads as TGTGCCAGCAGCCGAAACCCGGGACTCGGCACAGATACGCAGTATTTT. Amino acid sequence: CASSRNPGLGTDTQYF. The chain carries TRBV7-3 and TRBJ2-3; a possible D gene is TRBD2 (6 bases). V was trimmed by 5 bases and J by 1 base, leaving 16 bases between them. The CDR3 loop spans 16 amino acids. The V gene's germline CDR1 is SGHTA and CDR2 FQGTGA. Complete variable domain (other parts from reference TRBV7-3 and TRBJ2-3): GAGVSQTPSNKVTEKGKYVELRCDPISGHTALYWYRQSLGQGPEFLIYFQGTGAADDSGLPNDRFFAVRPEGSVSTLKIQRTERGDSAVYLCASSRNPGLGTDTQYFGPGTRLTVL.

This clone was observed a handful of times. The chain recombines TRBV30 with TRBJ1-4; 9 bases line up with TRBD1. Trimming at V came to 1 base and at J to 15 bases, leaving 9 bases not matched to a gene. The CDR3 runs 13 residues. Germline CDR1 and CDR2: GTSNPN and SVGIG (reference sequence). The CDR3 protein is CAWSAVGQGKVFF. The CDR3 nucleotides are TGTGCCTGGAGTGCGGTAGGACAGGGGAAGGTGTTTTTT.

This clone came up a few times. The chain employs TRBV19 and TRBJ1-6, with 8 bases lining up with TRBD1. V dropped 3 bases and J dropped 9; count of bases not matched to a gene: 4. The CDR3 runs to 14 residues. The V gene's germline CDR1 is LNHDA and CDR2 SQIVND (reference sequence). The chain's CDR3 is CASSMTGVGSPLHF. CDR3 coding DNA: TGTGCCAGTAGTATGACAGGGGTTGGTTCACCCCTCCACTTT.

The chain links TRBV11-2 to TRBJ1-6; maybe TRBD1 (6 bases). CDR1 is SGHAT and CDR2 is FQNNGV in the germline V gene. This CDR3 spans 12 amino acids. V was clipped by 5 bases and J by 7 bases, with 6 bases between them. The CDR3 sequence: CASSTGNSPLHF. The CDR3 region has the DNA TGTGCCAGCAGCACAGGGAATTCACCCCTCCACTTT.

This clone was counted between two and nine times. The chain recombines TRBV6-5 with TRBJ1-2, with 7 nucleotides matching TRBD1. Germline V gives CDR1 MNHEY, CDR2 SVGAGI. With V trimmed by 4 bases and J by 2 bases, 10 bases remained unmatched. The CDR3 loop spans 16 amino acids. The CDR3 DNA reads as TGTGCCAGCAGTTCGCGGACAGGAGTAATGAACTATGGCTACACCTTC. Encoded protein: CASSSRTGVMNYGYTF.

The rearrangement links TRBV6-1 to TRBJ1-3; D is possibly TRBD1 (6 bases). The V and J ends lost 4 bases and 2 bases respectively, with 6 bases between them. The CDR3 is 13 residues long. Germline CDR1 is MNHNS and CDR2 is SASEGT. The CDR3 is CASSGGPGNTIYF. Written as DNA, the CDR3 is TGTGCCAGCAGTGGGGGGCCTGGAAACACCATATATTTT.

The chain joins TRBV30 to TRBJ2-5; TRBD1 is a possible D gene (6 bases). The germline V gene encodes CDR1 GTSNPN and CDR2 SVGIG (reference sequence). V was shortened by 2 bases and J by 3 bases, with 13 bases between the two germline ends. The CDR3 extends over 14 amino acids. The DNA of the CDR3 is TGTGCCTGGAGTCTTTGGGACACGAAAGAGACCCAGTACTTC. Protein sequence: CAWSLWDTKETQYF.